Below, 15 T cell receptor beta chains from the same sample are listed, as sequenced in a study of T cell responses to AZD1222 COVID-19 vaccine. Sequencing was performed with immunoSEQ multiplex PCR; in TCRdb, only in-frame clones are kept and a portion is missing. Of some 91,000 clones in the sample, about nine tenths were seen once. Sample: peripheral blood, taken on day 0 of AZD1222 vaccination. The source of these receptors is an adult in good health.

This clone was seen only once. This chain connects TRBV5-4 to TRBJ2-5, with a possible D match to TRBD1 (5 bases). Trimming stripped 4 bases from V and 4 bases from J, with 14 bases between. Per germline, CDR1 SGHNT and CDR2 YYREEE (reference sequence). This CDR3 is built from 14 residues. In nucleotides, the CDR3 is TGTGCCAGCAGCGATCCAGGGTCCTCAGAGACCCAGTACTTC. Amino acid sequence: CASSDPGSSETQYF.

CDR3 bases: TGTGCCAGCTCACCATCCGGAGTAGCGGCAGGCCCGTACTTC. Translating gives CASSPSGVAAGPYF. This chain links TRBV18 with TRBJ2-7, with D possibly TRBD2 on 6 matching bases. Trimming shortened V by 2 bases and J by 12 bases, and 20 bases separated the two germline ends. The V gene's germline CDR1 is KGHSH and CDR2 LQKENI. The length of the CDR3 is 14 residues. Together with reference TRBV18 and TRBJ2-7, the CDR3 gives the full variable domain: NAGVMQNPRHLVRRRGQEARLRCSPMKGHSHVYWYRQLPEEGLKFMVYLQKENIIDESGMPKERFSAEFPKEGPSILRIQQVVRGDSAAYFCASSPSGVAAGPYFGPGTRLTVT.

The chain links TRBV3-1 (or the pseudogene TRBV3-2) to TRBJ2-1, with D possibly being TRBD1 (5 bases). Germline V lookup: CDR1 LGHDT, CDR2 YNNKEL (reference sequence). CDR3 length: 15 amino acids. V dropped 1 base and J dropped 12 bases, with 19 bases sitting between them. CDR3 coding DNA: TGTGCCAGCAGCCAAGTTAACACAGGCCCTATGGGGCAGTTCTTC. Encoded protein: CASSQVNTGPMGQFF.

The chain has TRBV12-5 and TRBJ2-7; 7 bases map to TRBD1. The V gene's germline CDR1 is LGHNT and CDR2 FRNRAP. V gave up 2 bases and J gave up 7 bases; unmatched junction bases: 8. This CDR3 is built from 14 residues. CDR3 sequence: CASGLFWTGAEQYF. The CDR3 nucleotides are TGTGCTAGTGGTTTGTTTTGGACAGGAGCAGAGCAGTACTTC. The variable domain in full, completed from reference TRBV12-5 and TRBJ2-7, reads DARVTQTPRHKVTEMGQEVTMRCQPILGHNTVFWYRQTMMQGLELLAYFRNRAPLDDSGMPKDRFSAEMPDATLATLKIQPSEPRDSAVYFCASGLFWTGAEQYFGPGTRLTVT.

The chain carries TRBV18 and TRBJ2-1, with 15 bases matching TRBD2. J lost 7 bases, V lost 5 bases, and 6 bases had no gene match. This CDR3 has 16 residues. The germline V gene has CDR1 KGHSH and CDR2 LQKENI. The CDR3 sequence: CASSSGLAGGVNEQFF. The CDR3 DNA sequence: TGTGCCAGCTCATCGGGACTAGCGGGGGGTGTGAATGAGCAGTTCTTC.

The chain links TRBV6-4 to TRBJ2-3; the D gene could be TRBD1 or TRBD2 (5 bases each). The CDR3 has 13 amino acids. Germline CDR1 MRHNA, CDR2 SNTAGT. V was clipped by 4 bases and J by 10 bases, with 15 bases between them. CDR3 in DNA: TGTGCCAGCAGTGCCGCCCTGGGGACGGCGCAGTATTTT. Translating gives CASSAALGTAQYF.

V and J are TRBV7-8 and TRBJ1-5, with 9 bases fitting TRBD1. Trimming took 5 bases from V and 2 from J; bases not matched to a gene: 4. In germline, CDR1 is SGHVS, CDR2 FQNEAQ. The CDR3 has 15 residues. The CDR3 sequence: CASSQGQGRNQPQHF. For the CDR3, the DNA is TGTGCCAGCAGCCAGGGACAGGGTCGCAATCAGCCCCAGCATTTT.

J is TRBJ2-1 and V is TRBV14; D uncertain. The germline V gene encodes CDR1 SGHDN and CDR2 FVKESK. This CDR3 contains 13 residues. Trimming pared 4 bases from V and 15 bases from J, leaving 19 bases between. This chain's CDR3 is CASSPNPPVKRFF. For the CDR3, the DNA is TGTGCCAGCAGCCCAAACCCCCCGGTTAAACGGTTCTTC.

The rearrangement uses TRBV21-1 and TRBJ2-7. TRBV21-1 is annotated as a pseudogene. The CDR3 length is 11 residues. The chain's CDR3 is CASSKAYEQYF. The CDR3 nucleotides are TGTGCCAGCAGCAAAGCCTACGAGCAGTACTTC.

The rearrangement links TRBV10-3 to TRBJ1-4, with TRBD1 as a possible D gene (5 bases). Trimming cost V 0 bases and J 0 bases, with 8 bases left between them. This CDR3 is 16 amino acids long. Germline V gene lookup returns CDR1 ENHRY and CDR2 SYGVKD. The CDR3 region is CAISESDSATNEKLFF. For the CDR3, the DNA is TGTGCCATCAGTGAGTCCGACAGTGCAACTAATGAAAAACTGTTTTTT.

The chain carries TRBV15 and TRBJ2-5, with D perhaps given as TRBD1 or TRBD2 (6 bases each). Germline assignment: CDR1 LNHNV and CDR2 YYDKDF (reference sequence). The CDR3 is made up of 15 amino acids. Between the trimmed V and J ends, which lost 1 base and 2 bases, there was a span of 11 bases. In DNA, the CDR3 is TGTGCCACCAGCAGAGGGCGGGACAAGCAAGAGACCCAGTACTTC. Its protein is CATSRGRDKQETQYF.

The chain recombines TRBV15 with TRBJ2-3; 7 bases fit TRBD1. The trim removed 0 bases at V and 0 bases at J, leaving 3 bases unmatched. The length of the CDR3 is 16 residues. The germline V gene has CDR1 LNHNV and CDR2 YYDKDF (reference sequence). The CDR3 DNA reads TGTGCCACCAGCAGAGAGAACAGGGGTAGCACAGATACGCAGTATTTT. Translation: CATSRENRGSTDTQYF.

This clone was seen only once. This sequence joins TRBV6-5 and TRBJ2-7; D tentatively reads TRBD1 or TRBD2 (5 bases each). The CDR3 loop spans 14 amino acids. Per the germline V gene, CDR1 is MNHEY and CDR2 is SVGAGI. The V and J ends lost 0 bases and 2 bases respectively, with 8 bases between them. In DNA, the CDR3 is TGTGCCAGCAGTTACTCCAGGGAGACCTACGAGCAGTACTTC. Encoded protein: CASSYSRETYEQYF.

V and J are TRBV7-3 and TRBJ1-2; no reliable D call. This CDR3 has 13 residues. The germline CDR1 and CDR2 sequences are SGHTA and FQGTGA. The V and J ends lost 3 bases and 2 bases respectively, with 7 bases between them. CDR3 sequence reads: CASSFDGNYGYTF. CDR3 nucleotides: TGTGCCAGCAGCTTCGACGGAAACTATGGCTACACCTTC.

This clone was seen a single time. The CDR3 DNA is TGTGCCAGCAGCTATGGGCTGGGCAACTATGGCTACACCTTC. This gives the protein CASSYGLGNYGYTF. This sequence joins TRBV5-5 and TRBJ1-2; D is unclear. The ends were cut back, 3 bases at V and 2 bases at J, with 11 bases in the middle. This CDR3 region has 14 residues. Germline assignment: CDR1 SGHKS and CDR2 YYEKEE (reference sequence).